These 27 T cell receptor beta chains originate from one sample sequenced in a study of cytomegalovirus exposure and HLA in healthy donors. The PCR ran on 60 Vbeta and 13 Jbeta primers. Assay used: immunoSEQ multiplex PCR; TCRdb lists only in-frame clones, some missing. The table records over 150,000 clones, approximately 81% of them present only once. Material: PBMCs. These receptors were obtained from a woman in her twenties or thirties in good health and CMV-seropositive.

This sequence joins TRBV5-6 and TRBJ1-4; TRBD1 aligns across 8 bases. With 0 bases clipped from V and 6 bases from J, the junction kept 4 bases outside the gene matches. This CDR3 region has 15 residues. Per germline, CDR1 SGHDT and CDR2 YYEEEE. The CDR3: CASSLGDRNYEKLFF. The CDR3 DNA sequence: TGTGCCAGCAGCTTGGGGGACAGGAATTATGAAAAACTGTTTTTT.

This clone was detected only a few times. The chain carries TRBV6-1 and TRBJ2-1; D is undetermined. This CDR3 is built from 15 residues. Germline CDR1 reads MNHNS; CDR2 reads SASEGT. The V gene lost 4 bases and the J gene lost 4 bases, with 14 bases spanning the gap. CDR3 sequence (DNA): TGTGCCAGCAGTGCCCGCAGAAGTAAATACAATGAGCAGTTCTTC. Protein product: CASSARRSKYNEQFF.

This clone was counted between two and nine times. The chain links TRBV11-2 to TRBJ2-7, with 7 bases fitting TRBD1. Losses at the gene ends were 5 bases for V and 2 bases for J; bases not matched to a gene: 6. This CDR3 comprises 14 residues. Germline V gene lookup returns CDR1 SGHAT and CDR2 FQNNGV. CDR3 sequence (DNA): TGTGCCAGCAGCCCCGGGACAGACGCCTACGAGCAGTACTTC. It encodes CASSPGTDAYEQYF.

This sequence joins TRBV5-4 and TRBJ2-2; 8 positions match TRBD1. V lost 0 bases to trimming and J lost 3 bases; unmatched junction nucleotides: 1. Germline V gene data show CDR1 as SGHNT and CDR2 as YYREEE (reference sequence). CDR3 length equals 15 residues. The CDR3 coding sequence is TGTGCCAGCAGCTTGGGACAGGGGTACACCGGGGAGCTGTTTTTT. Translation: CASSLGQGYTGELFF.

The chain couples TRBV5-6 to TRBJ2-7; no firm D call. Germline values: CDR1 SGHDT, CDR2 YYEEEE. V lost 6 bases, J lost 0 bases, and 10 bases lay in between. The CDR3 has 13 residues. The CDR3 sequence is CASMSGFSYEQYF. The CDR3 nucleotides read TGTGCCAGCATGTCCGGGTTCTCCTACGAGCAGTACTTC.

The gene calls are TRBV7-2 and TRBJ1-5; no clear D gene. Germline V gene sequence: CDR1 SGHTA, CDR2 FQGNSA. This CDR3 region has 14 residues. The V end lost 2 bases, the J end lost 6 bases, and 11 bases lay between the germline ends. The CDR3 reads CASSLTGEGQPQHF. The CDR3 DNA sequence: TGTGCCAGCAGCTTAACCGGGGAGGGTCAGCCCCAGCATTTT.

The gene calls are TRBV7-3 and TRBJ2-6, with a tentative D call TRBD2 (5 bases). V was trimmed by 5 bases and J by 0 bases, leaving 8 bases between them. Germline V gene lookup returns CDR1 SGHTA and CDR2 FQGTGA. The CDR3 has 15 amino acids. CDR3 DNA: TGTGCCAGCAGCCCCCGGGACTCTGGGGCCAACGTCCTGACTTTC. This sequence encodes CASSPRDSGANVLTF.

J is TRBJ1-1 and V is TRBV10-3, with D tentatively TRBD1 (5 bases). This CDR3 is 12 amino acids long. Germline lookup yields CDR1 ENHRY and CDR2 SYGVKD. V shed 4 bases and J shed 6 bases, with 9 bases lying between them. The CDR3 nucleotides are TGTGCCATCAGTGTTGGAGGGGCTGAAGCTTTCTTT. Its protein is CAISVGGAEAFF.

The chain combines TRBV10-2 with TRBJ2-2, with 7 positions matching TRBD1. The CDR3 totals 15 residues. Trimming took 6 bases from V and 0 from J; bases not matched to a gene: 4. The germline V gene encodes CDR1 WSHSY and CDR2 SAAADI. The CDR3 sequence: CASSRTGPNTGELFF. The CDR3 DNA reads as TGCGCCAGCAGCCGGACAGGACCGAACACCGGGGAGCTGTTTTTT.

Only a few counts were recorded for this clone. The rearrangement links TRBV5-1 to TRBJ2-5; 12 bases match TRBD1. V was pared by 4 bases and J by 4 bases, with 8 bases of the junction left unmatched. The CDR3 runs 16 residues. Germline V gene lookup returns CDR1 SGHRS and CDR2 YFSETQ. The CDR3 coding sequence is TGCGCCAGCAGCCTCGGGACAGGGGGCCGGGTAGAGACCCAGTACTTC. Amino acid sequence: CASSLGTGGRVETQYF.

This chain joins TRBV2 and TRBJ2-2; perhaps TRBD2 as D (6 bases). The germline V gene has CDR1 SNHLY and CDR2 FYNNEI. The CDR3 runs 14 residues. Trimming removed 2 bases at V and 5 bases at J, with 9 bases between. CDR3 sequence (DNA): TGTGCCAGCAGTGAATGGAGGGGTACCGGGGAGCTGTTTTTT. It yields the protein CASSEWRGTGELFF.

The CDR3 region is CASRKTGQMNTEAFF. For the CDR3, the DNA is TGTGCCAGCAGAAAAACGGGACAGATGAACACTGAAGCTTTCTTT. V gene TRBV28 combines with J gene TRBJ1-1, with 7 positions matching TRBD1. V lost 6 bases to trimming and J lost 0 bases; unmatched junction nucleotides: 7. Germline loops: CDR1 MDHEN, CDR2 SYDVKM. This CDR3 region has 15 residues. The full variable domain, with the rest looked up from reference TRBV28 and TRBJ1-1, is DVKVTQSSRYLVKRTGEKVFLECVQDMDHENMFWYRQDPGLGLRLIYFSYDVKMKEKGDIPEGYSVSREKKERFSLILESASTNQTSMYLCASRKTGQMNTEAFFGQGTRLTVV.

In DNA, the CDR3 is TGTGCCAGCAGCTTAGGGGGCAGGGGGTTCCAAGAGACCCAGTACTTC. Residues: CASSLGGRGFQETQYF. V gene TRBV7-9 combines with J gene TRBJ2-5, with 7 bases aligning to TRBD1. This CDR3 region has 16 residues. V lost 1 base, J lost 1 base, and 6 bases stayed unmatched. Germline CDR1 SEHNR, CDR2 FQNEAQ (reference sequence).

This rearrangement joins TRBV11-2 to TRBJ2-2; maybe TRBD2 (5 bases). This CDR3 has 16 residues. Germline CDR1 is SGHAT and CDR2 is FQNNGV. The V end was cut by 5 bases, the J end by 0 bases, with 13 bases between. This CDR3 reads CASSPDLYANTGELFF. CDR3 DNA: TGTGCCAGCAGCCCGGACTTATACGCGAACACCGGGGAGCTGTTTTTT.

The chain couples TRBV10-3 to TRBJ1-4, with TRBD1 identical over 7 bases. The length of the CDR3 is 14 residues. J lost 8 bases, V lost 2 bases, and 5 bases had no gene match. In germline, CDR1 is ENHRY, CDR2 SYGVKD. In nucleotides, the CDR3 is TGTGCCATCAGTGAGAGGGGGCGCGGGGAAAAACTGTTTTTT. Its translation is CAISERGRGEKLFF.

The V gene is TRBV11-2, the J gene TRBJ2-5; TRBD1 might be the D (5 bases). The V and J ends lost 2 bases and 5 bases respectively, with 18 bases between them. This CDR3 is built from 16 residues. Germline assignment: CDR1 SGHAT and CDR2 FQNNGV. In nucleotides, the CDR3 is TGTGCCAGCAGCTTATGGATCCGACAGAGTGGGGAGACCCAGTACTTC. Residues: CASSLWIRQSGETQYF. The whole variable domain, filled in from reference TRBV11-2 and TRBJ2-5, reads EAGVAQSPRYKIIEKRQSVAFWCNPISGHATLYWYQQILGQGPKLLIQFQNNGVVDDSQLPKDRFSAERLKGVDSTLKIQPAKLEDSAVYLCASSLWIRQSGETQYFGPGTRLLVL.

The V gene is TRBV10-3, the J gene TRBJ1-2; TRBD1 matches at 8 bases. Trimming took 4 bases from V and 4 from J; bases not matched to a gene: 5. Germline loops: CDR1 ENHRY, CDR2 SYGVKD. This CDR3 has 14 residues. The DNA of the CDR3 is TGTGCCATCAGTGGACAGGGGACGGGCTATGGCTACACCTTC. It is translated as CAISGQGTGYGYTF.

This clone was seen a few times. The chain is built from TRBV10-3 and TRBJ1-1; 10 nucleotides align to TRBD1. The V gene's germline CDR1 is ENHRY and CDR2 SYGVKD. CDR3 size: 15 residues. The V and J ends lost 3 bases and 3 bases, in that order; junction bases with no gene match: 4. CDR3 amino acids: CAISEGTGVDTEAFF. The CDR3, as DNA: TGTGCCATCAGTGAAGGGACAGGGGTCGACACTGAAGCTTTCTTT.

The chain joins TRBV4-3 to TRBJ1-6, with 7 bases matching TRBD1. The CDR3 spans 16 residues. J gave up 9 bases and V 0 bases, and 8 bases lay outside the gene matches. Germline values: CDR1 LGHNA, CDR2 YSLEER. CDR3 coding DNA: TGCGCCAGCAGCCAAGAAACAGGGGTATGGACTTCACCCCTCCACTTT. As protein: CASSQETGVWTSPLHF.

The chain joins TRBV7-9 to TRBJ1-1; TRBD1 matches at 8 bases. CDR1 SEHNR and CDR2 FQNEAQ come from the germline V gene (reference sequence). The CDR3 is 13 residues long. V was clipped by 2 bases and J by 9 bases; unmatched bases: 5. The CDR3 coding sequence is TGTGCCAGCAGCTTACCCAGGGGGCGACAAGCTTTCTTT. Translating gives CASSLPRGRQAFF. The full variable domain, rest sourced from reference TRBV7-9 and TRBJ1-1, is DTGVSQNPRHKITKRGQNVTFRCDPISEHNRLYWYRQTLGQGPEFLTYFQNEAQLEKSRLLSDRFSAERPKGSFSTLEIQRTEQGDSAMYLCASSLPRGRQAFFGQGTRLTVV.

J is TRBJ1-6 and V is TRBV4-2; no definite D call. CDR1 LGHNA and CDR2 YNFKEQ come from the germline V gene. The germline V and J ends were trimmed by 0 bases and 4 bases, with 7 bases remaining between them. The CDR3 spans 15 residues. Here the CDR3 reads CASSQEQFYNSPLHF. The CDR3 DNA reads as TGTGCCAGCAGCCAAGAACAGTTTTATAATTCACCCCTCCACTTT.

This clone was seen a handful of times. This chain links TRBV2 with TRBJ2-3; a possible D gene is TRBD2 (6 bases). Between the trimmed V and J ends, which lost 7 bases and 10 bases, there was a span of 18 bases. Germline CDR1 and CDR2: SNHLY and FYNNEI. The CDR3 contains 13 residues. CDR3: CASNLRLGTAQYF. In nucleotides, the CDR3 is TGTGCCAGCAACCTAAGACTAGGGACGGCGCAGTATTTT.

V and J are TRBV28 and TRBJ2-1; 7 bases align to TRBD1. CDR3 length: 13 residues. V was pared by 5 bases and J by 5 bases, with 3 bases of the junction left unmatched. From germline, CDR1 is MDHEN and CDR2 SYDVKM. The CDR3 coding sequence is TGTGCCAGCAGTCAGGGACAGAACAATGAGCAGTTCTTC. Translating it yields CASSQGQNNEQFF.

V gene TRBV6-5 combines with J gene TRBJ1-5; unclear D gene. The CDR3 runs to 13 residues. Germline CDR1 MNHEY, CDR2 SVGAGI. Trimming took 11 bases from V and 2 from J, leaving 13 bases between them. CDR3 coding DNA: TGTGCCTCTAGGTCCACCCGCAATCAGCCCCAGCATTTT. This translates into CASRSTRNQPQHF.

This clone has more than one count but fewer than ten. The V gene is TRBV30, the J gene TRBJ2-7, with 8 nucleotides matching TRBD2. Germline loops: CDR1 GTSNPN, CDR2 SVGIG (reference sequence). The V segment lost 5 bases and the J segment 5 bases; nucleotides outside the gene matches: 14. CDR3 length: 15 residues. The CDR3, as DNA: TGTGCCTGGGCCACGGTCTCGGGGGGGACCCACGAGCAGTACTTC. Translating it yields CAWATVSGGTHEQYF.

The CDR3 sequence: CASSAHRAGYGYTF. In nucleotides, the CDR3 is TGTGCCAGCAGCGCCCACAGGGCAGGCTATGGCTACACCTTC. The rearrangement joins TRBV9 to TRBJ1-2; D possibly corresponds to TRBD1 (6 bases). Trimming took off 3 bases at V and 4 bases at J, with 13 bases between the two ends. Germline CDR1 is SGDLS and CDR2 is YYNGEE. The CDR3 spans 14 residues.

With regard to this clone: Since no conserved phenylalanine or tryptophan closes the CDR3, a read error is the likely cause. The chain has TRBV5-1 and TRBJ2-7; D is uncertain. Looked up from germline, CDR1 is SGHRS and CDR2 is YFSETQ. The CDR3 runs 17 residues. The V gene lost 4 bases and the J gene lost 0 bases, with 20 bases spanning the gap. The CDR3 bases are TGCGCCAGCAGCCTAGGTATTGGACGTTCTAGCTCCTACGAGCAGTACCTC. This encodes CASSLGIGRSSSYEQYL.